This T cell receptor (beta chain) was documented in a study of blood T cell repertoires in COVID-19 (dated by TCRdb to about 2020). In the study overall: Samples covering the acute and convalescent phases of COVID-19 were provided by collaborators in the United States, Italy and Spain. Samples were obtained from the ongoing ImmuneRACE study (first 160 participants) and from 1,254 subjects provided by 6 global collaborators. The prospective study material was composed of cDNA or gDNA derived from T cells, B-cell-depleted T cells, or PBMCs. A de-identified subject ID, COVID-19 status, age in years and sex were almost always included in the sample metadata. The repertoires were made available in a free public database intended to serve as a resource for research on the immune response to SARS-CoV-2. Where available, HLA class I and class II types were taken from metadata supplied by the sample provider and were not determined by assay-based typing. The dataset comprised deeply sampled blood TCRbeta repertoires from subjects exposed to, actively infected with, or recovered from COVID-19.

The CDR3 goes from the cysteine to the phenylalanine over 13 residues. Here the CDR3 DNA is all that survives: 39 bases in frame from base 1. The germline V gene yields SGHRS for CDR1 and YFSETQ for CDR2. Trimmed from V: 3 bases; trimmed from J: 5 bases; junction bases lacking a gene match: 3. Whole blood was collected in K2EDTA tubes by collaborating institutions according to the institutions' own protocols. Collaborator samples were shipped for TCRbeta analysis as frozen whole blood, isolated PBMCs, or DNA extracted from either sample type. The immunoSEQ Assay, a bias-controlled multiplex PCR, was used to amplify TCRbeta CDR3 regions from genomic DNA. In the paper's pipeline: The number of nucleated cells in each sample was estimated by amplification of reference gene primers within the assay. Sequence reads were collapsed and filtered to measure the absolute abundance of every unique TCRbeta CDR3 rearrangement. For each sample, productive Simpson clonality was calculated as the square root of Simpson's diversity index over productive rearrangements. The source is immuneACCESS, and TCRdb retained only in-frame sequences with V and J called. Part of the clones is not carried over; for the studies checked, unresolved V genes explain less than half of this, and the remainder is unexplained. For V, J and clone size, that table is used; D and trimming come from the DNA. The sample profile shows 130,000 or so clones; less than 85% of them were found once. The ten largest account for approximately 18% of the sample.

The full study reports these points: How much clinical and demographic metadata was included differed by source and by participant, and the metadata was provided uncurated.

As regards this clone: The antigen it binds to is not known. Base qualities are not recorded, but no much larger clone differs from it by a single base.

Specimen: peripheral blood. This receptor was obtained from a woman of 80 years or more with acute or convalescent COVID-19. The chain was built from TRBV5-1 and TRBJ1-1, and 8 bases in between align with TRBD1. The sequenced DNA is TGCGCCAGCAGCTCCAGGGGGCGTACTGAAGCTTTCTTT. This yields the protein CASSSRGRTEAFF.